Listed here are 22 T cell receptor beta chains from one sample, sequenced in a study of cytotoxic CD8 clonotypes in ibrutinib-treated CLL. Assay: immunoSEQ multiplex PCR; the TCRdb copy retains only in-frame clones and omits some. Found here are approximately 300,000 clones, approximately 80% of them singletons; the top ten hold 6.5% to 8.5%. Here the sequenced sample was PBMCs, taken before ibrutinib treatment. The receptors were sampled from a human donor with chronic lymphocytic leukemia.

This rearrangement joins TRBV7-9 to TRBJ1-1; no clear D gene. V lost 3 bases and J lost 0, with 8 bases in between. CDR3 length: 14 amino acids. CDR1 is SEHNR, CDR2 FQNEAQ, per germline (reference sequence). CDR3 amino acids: CASSFSSMNTEAFF. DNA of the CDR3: TGTGCCAGCAGCTTTAGCAGTATGAACACTGAAGCTTTCTTT.

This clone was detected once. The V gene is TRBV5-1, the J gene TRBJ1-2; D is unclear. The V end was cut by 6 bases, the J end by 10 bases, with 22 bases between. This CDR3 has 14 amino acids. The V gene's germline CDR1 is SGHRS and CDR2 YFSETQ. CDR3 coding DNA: TGCGCCAGCACCCCCCAGCAGGACCCCCCTCTCTACACCTTC. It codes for CASTPQQDPPLYTF.

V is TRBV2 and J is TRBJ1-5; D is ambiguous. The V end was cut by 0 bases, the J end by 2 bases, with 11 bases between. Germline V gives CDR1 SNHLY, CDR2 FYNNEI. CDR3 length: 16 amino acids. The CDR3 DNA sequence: TGTGCCAGCAGTGAAGCTTCGGGTCAGGGCAATCAGCCCCAGCATTTT. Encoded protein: CASSEASGQGNQPQHF.

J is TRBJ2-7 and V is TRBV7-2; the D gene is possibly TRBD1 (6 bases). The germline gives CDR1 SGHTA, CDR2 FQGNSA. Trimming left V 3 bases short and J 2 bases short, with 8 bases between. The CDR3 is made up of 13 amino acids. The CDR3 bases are TGTGCCAGCAGCTTTGCAGGGGCCTACGAGCAGTACTTC. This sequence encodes CASSFAGAYEQYF. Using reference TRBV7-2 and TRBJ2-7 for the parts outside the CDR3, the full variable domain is GAGVSQSPSNKVTEKGKDVELRCDPISGHTALYWYRQSLGQGLEFLIYFQGNSAPDKSGLPSDRFSAERTGGSVSTLTIQRTQQEDSAVYLCASSFAGAYEQYFGPGTRLTVT.

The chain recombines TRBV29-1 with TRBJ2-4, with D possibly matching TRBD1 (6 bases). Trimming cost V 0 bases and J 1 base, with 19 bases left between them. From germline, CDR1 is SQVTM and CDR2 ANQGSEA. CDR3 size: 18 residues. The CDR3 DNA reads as TGCAGCGTTGAAGATTTTAGTGGCAGGGGCGACGCCAAAAACATTCAGTACTTC. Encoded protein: CSVEDFSGRGDAKNIQYF.

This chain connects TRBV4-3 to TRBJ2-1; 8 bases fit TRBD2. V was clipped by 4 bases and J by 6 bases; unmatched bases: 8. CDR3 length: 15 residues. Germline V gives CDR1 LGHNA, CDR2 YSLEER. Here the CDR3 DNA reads TGCGCCAGCAGCCTAGCGGGATCTTCTGCCAATGAGCAGTTCTTC. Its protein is CASSLAGSSANEQFF.

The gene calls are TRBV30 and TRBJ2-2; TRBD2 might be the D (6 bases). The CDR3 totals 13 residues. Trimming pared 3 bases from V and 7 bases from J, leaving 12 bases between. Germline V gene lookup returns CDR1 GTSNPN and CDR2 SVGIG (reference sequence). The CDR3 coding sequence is TGTGCCTGGAGCGGGAGTCGGTTCGGGGAGCTGTTTTTT. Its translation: CAWSGSRFGELFF.

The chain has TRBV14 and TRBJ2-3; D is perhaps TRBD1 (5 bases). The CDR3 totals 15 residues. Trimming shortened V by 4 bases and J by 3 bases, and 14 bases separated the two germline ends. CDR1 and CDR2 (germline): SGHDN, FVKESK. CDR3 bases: TGTGCCAGCAGCCCCAAGGGGTTTGGAACAGATACGCAGTATTTT. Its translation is CASSPKGFGTDTQYF.

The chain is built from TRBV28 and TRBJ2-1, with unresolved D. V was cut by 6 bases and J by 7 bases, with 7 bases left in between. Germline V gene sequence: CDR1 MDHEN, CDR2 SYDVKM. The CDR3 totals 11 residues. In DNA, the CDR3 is TGTGCCAGCAGCCTACAGAATGAGCAGTTCTTC. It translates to CASSLQNEQFF.

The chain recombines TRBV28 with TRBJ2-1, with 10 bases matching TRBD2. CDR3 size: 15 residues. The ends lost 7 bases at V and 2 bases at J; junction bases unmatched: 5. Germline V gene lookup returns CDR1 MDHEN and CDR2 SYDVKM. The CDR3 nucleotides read TGTGCCAGCACCCTAACTAGCGGGACCTACAATGAGCAGTTCTTC. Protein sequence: CASTLTSGTYNEQFF.

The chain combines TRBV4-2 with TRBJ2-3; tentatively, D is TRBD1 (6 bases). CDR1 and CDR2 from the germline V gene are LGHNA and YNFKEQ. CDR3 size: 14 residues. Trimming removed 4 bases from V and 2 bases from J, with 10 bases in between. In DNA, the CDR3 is TGTGCCAGCAGCCTCAACAGGGACACAGATACGCAGTATTTT. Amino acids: CASSLNRDTDTQYF.

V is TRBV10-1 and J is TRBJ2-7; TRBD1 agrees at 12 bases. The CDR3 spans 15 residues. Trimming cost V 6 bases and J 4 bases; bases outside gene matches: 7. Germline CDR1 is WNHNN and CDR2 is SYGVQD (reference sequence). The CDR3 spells CASRDPGQGAYEQYF. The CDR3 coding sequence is TGCGCCAGCAGGGATCCGGGACAGGGGGCTTACGAGCAGTACTTC.

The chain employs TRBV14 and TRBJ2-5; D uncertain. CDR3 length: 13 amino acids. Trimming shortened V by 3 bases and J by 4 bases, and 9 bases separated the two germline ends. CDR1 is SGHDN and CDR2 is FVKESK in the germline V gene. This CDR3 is CASSHQARETQYF. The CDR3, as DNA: TGTGCCAGCAGCCACCAGGCCCGAGAGACCCAGTACTTC.

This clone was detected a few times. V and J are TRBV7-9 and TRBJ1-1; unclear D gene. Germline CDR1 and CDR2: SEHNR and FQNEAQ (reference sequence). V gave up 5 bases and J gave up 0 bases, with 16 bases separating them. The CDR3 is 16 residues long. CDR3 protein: CASSLPSGHLNTEAFF. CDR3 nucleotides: TGTGCCAGCAGCCTACCATCCGGGCACCTGAACACTGAAGCTTTCTTT.

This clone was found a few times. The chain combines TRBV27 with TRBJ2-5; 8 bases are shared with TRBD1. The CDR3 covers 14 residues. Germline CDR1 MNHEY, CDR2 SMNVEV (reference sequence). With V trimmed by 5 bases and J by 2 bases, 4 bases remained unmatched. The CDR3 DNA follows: TGTGCCAGCAGTATAGGACAGGGACAAGAGACCCAGTACTTC. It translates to CASSIGQGQETQYF.

The DNA of the CDR3 is TGTGCCAGCTTAAGGGCCTCCTACTCTGGAAACACCATATATTTT. This sequence encodes CASLRASYSGNTIYF. This chain connects TRBV6-1 to TRBJ1-3; D unclear. Trimming cost V 8 bases and J 0 bases, with 14 bases left between them. The length of the CDR3 is 15 residues. Germline CDR1 and CDR2: MNHNS and SASEGT.

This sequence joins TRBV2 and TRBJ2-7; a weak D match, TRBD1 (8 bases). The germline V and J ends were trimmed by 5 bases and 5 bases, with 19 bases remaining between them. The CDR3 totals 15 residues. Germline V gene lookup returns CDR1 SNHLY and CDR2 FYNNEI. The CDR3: CASSPDREGSNEQYF. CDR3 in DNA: TGTGCCAGCAGTCCGGACAGGGAGGGAAGCAACGAGCAGTACTTC.

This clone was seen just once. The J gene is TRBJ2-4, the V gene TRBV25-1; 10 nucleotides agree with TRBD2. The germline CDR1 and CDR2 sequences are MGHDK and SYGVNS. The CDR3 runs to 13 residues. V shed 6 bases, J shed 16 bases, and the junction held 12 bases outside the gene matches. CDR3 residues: CASSGGAGGRQYF. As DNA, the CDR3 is TGTGCCAGCAGCGGCGGAGCGGGAGGGCGACAATACTTC.

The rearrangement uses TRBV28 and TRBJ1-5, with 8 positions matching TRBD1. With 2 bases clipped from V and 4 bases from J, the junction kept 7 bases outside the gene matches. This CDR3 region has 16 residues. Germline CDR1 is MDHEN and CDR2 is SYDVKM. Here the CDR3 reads CASSLDRGRGNQPQHF. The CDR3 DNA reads TGTGCCAGCAGTTTAGACAGGGGAAGGGGGAATCAGCCCCAGCATTTT.

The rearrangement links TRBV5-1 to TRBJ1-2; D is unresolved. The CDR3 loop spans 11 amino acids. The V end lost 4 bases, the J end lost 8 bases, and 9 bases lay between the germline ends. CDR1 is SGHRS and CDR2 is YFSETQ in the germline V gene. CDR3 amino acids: CASSGPWGYTF. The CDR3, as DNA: TGCGCCAGCAGCGGGCCGTGGGGCTACACCTTC.

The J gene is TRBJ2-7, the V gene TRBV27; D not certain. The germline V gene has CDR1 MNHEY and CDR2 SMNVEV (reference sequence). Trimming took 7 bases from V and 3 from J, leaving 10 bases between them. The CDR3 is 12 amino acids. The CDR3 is CASTGPLYEQYF. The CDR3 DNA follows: TGTGCCAGCACGGGTCCCCTCTACGAGCAGTACTTC.

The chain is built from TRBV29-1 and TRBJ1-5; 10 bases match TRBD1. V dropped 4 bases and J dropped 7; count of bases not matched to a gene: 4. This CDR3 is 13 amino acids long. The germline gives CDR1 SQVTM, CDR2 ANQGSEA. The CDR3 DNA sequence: TGCAGCGTTGGACAGGGGGCGGGACAGCCCCAGCATTTT. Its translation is CSVGQGAGQPQHF.